This record concerns one TCR beta chain sequence. The source of the sample is a study of blood T cells in healthy people across ages. In germline, CDR1 is MNHEY, CDR2 SVGEGT. CDR3 length equals 12 residues. Trimming cost V 2 bases and J 4 bases, with 5 bases left between them. A second about 7 to 12 cycle PCR used barcoded and J-beta primers. TCRdb analysed the 5' RACE reads with MiXCR anew, one entry per CDR3 protein. The sample has over 1,500,000 distinct CDR3 sequences; 49% are singletons. Sequenced material: blood. The clonotype comes from a woman aged 40 to 55 in good health. The chain carries TRBV6-2 or TRBV6-3 and TRBJ1-2; no clear D gene. Written as DNA, the CDR3 is TGTGCCAGCAGTTACCCGGTCTATGGCTACACCTTC. It translates to CASSYPVYGYTF.